A selection of T cell receptor beta chains follows, all from one sample in a study of response to subunit inactivated influenza vaccine. TCRdb ran MiXCR on the RT-PCR reads and lists one entry per CDR3 protein. The sample includes 450,000 to 550,000 distinct CDR3 sequences, approximately 24% of them seen just once. The sample was CD4+ T cells sorted from PBMCs, taken more than 4 days after vaccination. The receptors were sampled from a man aged 50 to 60 who received an inactivated influenza vaccine. Each CDR3 is given without its conserved first and last residue. Fields, in order: V gene, J gene, CDR3 length, CDR3 protein.

>TRBV2|TRBJ1-1|12
ASIEYRQNTEAF
>TRBV12-3/TRBV12-4|TRBJ2-2|12
ASSSDREAGELF
>TRBV2|TRBJ1-2|11
ASSERQPYGYT
>TRBV4-3|TRBJ2-1|17
ASSQDMRRPGLAPDEQF
>TRBV2|TRBJ1-2|14
ASSGPPGQTNYGYT
>TRBV7-9|TRBJ2-7|10
ATGQLSYEQY
>TRBV30|TRBJ1-1|13
AWTPGAGGMPEAF
>TRBV20-1|TRBJ2-7|11
SASTGGRYEQY
>TRBV7-2|TRBJ1-2|11
ASSLGGAFGYT
>TRBV15|TRBJ2-3|14
ATSRTPTSLGDTQY
>TRBV12-3/TRBV12-4|TRBJ2-7|11
ASSPGNSYEQY
>TRBV6-2/TRBV6-3|TRBJ2-1|13
ASSLAPPVFDEQF
>TRBV5-1|TRBJ2-3|13
ASSAGLGSTDTQY